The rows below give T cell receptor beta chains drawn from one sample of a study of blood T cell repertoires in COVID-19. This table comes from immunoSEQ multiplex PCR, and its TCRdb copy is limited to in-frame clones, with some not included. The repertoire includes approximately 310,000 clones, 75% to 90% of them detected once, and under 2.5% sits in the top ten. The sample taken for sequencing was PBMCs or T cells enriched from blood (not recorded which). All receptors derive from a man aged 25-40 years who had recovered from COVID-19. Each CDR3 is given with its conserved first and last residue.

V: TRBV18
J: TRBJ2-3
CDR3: CASSPTHSTDTQYF

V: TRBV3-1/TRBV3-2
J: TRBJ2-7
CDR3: CASSQDGSGGEFDEQYF

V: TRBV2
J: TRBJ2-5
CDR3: CASSDRGGPQETQYF

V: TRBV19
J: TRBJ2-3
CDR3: CASVASGTSTDTQYF

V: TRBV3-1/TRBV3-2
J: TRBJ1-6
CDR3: CASSHTRDSNSPLHF

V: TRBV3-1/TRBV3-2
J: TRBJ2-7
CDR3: CASSQDVLGGEQYF

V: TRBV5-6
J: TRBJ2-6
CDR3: CASSWGGANVLTF

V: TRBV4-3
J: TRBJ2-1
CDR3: CASSQAGQGGVDEQFF

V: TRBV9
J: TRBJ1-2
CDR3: CASSAQGAGYGYTF

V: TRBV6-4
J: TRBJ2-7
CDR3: CASSDWGRGHLGEQYF

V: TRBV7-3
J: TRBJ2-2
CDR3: CASSQDRAGGELFF

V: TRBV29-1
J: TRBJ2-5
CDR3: CSVARAVFETQYF

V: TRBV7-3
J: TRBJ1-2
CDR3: CASSPKTGTGRNYGYTF

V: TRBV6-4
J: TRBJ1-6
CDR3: CASSDGQPGSPLHF

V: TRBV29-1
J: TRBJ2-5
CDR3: CSVDSPEETQYF

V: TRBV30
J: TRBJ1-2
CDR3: CAWRVQGADGYTF

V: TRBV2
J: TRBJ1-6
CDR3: CASSDQGGNSPLHF

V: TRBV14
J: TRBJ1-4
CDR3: CASSQETGLGLEKLFF

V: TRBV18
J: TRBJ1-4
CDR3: CASSPPGAGGNEKLFF

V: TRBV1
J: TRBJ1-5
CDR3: CTSSQSPGLSNQPQHF

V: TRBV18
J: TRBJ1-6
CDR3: CASSPYAAGSGSPLHF

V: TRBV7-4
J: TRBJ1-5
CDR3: CASSFGYRGGQPQHF

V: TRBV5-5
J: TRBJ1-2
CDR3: CASSSLKTGQRGGYTF

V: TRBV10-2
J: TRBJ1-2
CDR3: CASSELTQGGYTF

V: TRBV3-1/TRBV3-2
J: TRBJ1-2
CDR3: CASSHSGGENYGYTF

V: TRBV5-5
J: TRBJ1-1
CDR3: CASRAGTGALTEAFF

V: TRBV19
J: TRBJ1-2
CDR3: CASSIVGGTNYGYTF

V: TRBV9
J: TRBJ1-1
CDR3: CASSVGGTGGEAFF

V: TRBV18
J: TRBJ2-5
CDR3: CASSPLTGTGETQYF

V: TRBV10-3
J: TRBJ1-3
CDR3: CAIRTDSTALHSGNTIYF

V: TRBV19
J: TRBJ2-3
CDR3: CASSPSGPRTDTQYF

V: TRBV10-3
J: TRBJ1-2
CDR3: CAISVGDRGSPTF